The subject of this entry is one TCR beta chain. Its matching antigen is unknown. cDNA libraries for TCR alpha and TCR beta, carrying sample barcodes and UMIs, came from 5'RACE with constant-segment primers. MiXCR, applied by TCRdb to the 5' RACE reads, yields one record per CDR3 protein. The sample has fewer than 600,000 distinct CDR3 sequences; about 20% are singletons. This sample is part of a study of T-cell memory formation after mild COVID-19. Whole-study findings and limits: Some SARS-CoV-2-responding clones were already detected in memory before infection. CD8+ contracting clones occupied EMRA, while CD4+ ones occupied mainly CM and EM.

The clonotype comes from an adult woman who had mild COVID-19 (a few samples of this study predate the infection). Cell type and time point are not known. Material: PBMCs or a T cell subset sorted from them (not recorded which).

CDR3 loop: CASSQEWGIAYNEQFF. For the CDR3, the DNA is TGCGCCAGCAGCCAAGAATGGGGGATCGCCTACAATGAGCAGTTCTTC. J is TRBJ2-1 and V is TRBV4-3; the D call may be TRBD1 or TRBD2 (5 bases each). This CDR3 contains 16 residues. Trimming stripped 0 bases from V and 2 bases from J, with 11 bases between. The germline gives CDR1 LGHNA, CDR2 YSLEER.